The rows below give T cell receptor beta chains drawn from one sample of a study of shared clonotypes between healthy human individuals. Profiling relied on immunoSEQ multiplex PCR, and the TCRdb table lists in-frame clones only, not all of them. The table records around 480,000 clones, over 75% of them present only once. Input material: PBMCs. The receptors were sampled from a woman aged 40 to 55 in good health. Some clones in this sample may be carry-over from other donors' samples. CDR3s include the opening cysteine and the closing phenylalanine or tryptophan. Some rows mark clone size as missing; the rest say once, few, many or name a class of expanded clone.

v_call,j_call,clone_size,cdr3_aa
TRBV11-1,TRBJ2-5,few,CASSPSGQGSFSQETQYF
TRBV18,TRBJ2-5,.,CASSRRTSSGTMYQETQYF
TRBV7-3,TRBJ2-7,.,CASSLTGQGSYEQYF
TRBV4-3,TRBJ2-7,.,CASSQEGTLPYEQYF
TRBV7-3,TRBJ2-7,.,CASSFDPTSSYEQYF
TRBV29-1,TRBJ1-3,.,CSVGRGDTIYF
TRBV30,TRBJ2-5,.,CAWSPGAQETQYF
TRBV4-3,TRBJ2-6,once,CASSHILSSGANVLTF
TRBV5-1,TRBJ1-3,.,CASSLGPGIGNTIYF
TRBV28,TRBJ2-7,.,CASSSPTGSYEQYF
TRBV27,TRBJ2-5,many,CASRFEPREIRETQYF
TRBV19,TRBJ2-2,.,CASSAATGELFF
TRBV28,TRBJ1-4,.,CASREVNEKLFF
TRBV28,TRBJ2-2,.,CASSKLYPGLASANTGELFF
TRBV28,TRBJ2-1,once,CASSFPTPEDRSYNEQFF
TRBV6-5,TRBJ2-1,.,CASRGQGVDSEQFF
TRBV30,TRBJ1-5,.,CAWSGGGNQPQHF
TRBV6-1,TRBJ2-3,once,CASSDALTDTQYF
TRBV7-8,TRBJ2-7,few,CASSSGSHPNF
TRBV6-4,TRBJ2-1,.,CASSGVAEDNEQFF
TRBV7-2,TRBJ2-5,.,CASSFIRGSQETQYF
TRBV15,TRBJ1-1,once,CATSLWRGDTEAFF
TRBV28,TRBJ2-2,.,CASRRDRNTGELFF
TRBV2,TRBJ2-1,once,CASSEVEHLFYNEQFF